The sequence of this T cell receptor (beta chain) was determined in a study of blood T cell repertoires in COVID-19 (dated by TCRdb to about 2020). Turning to the overall study: The collaborator samples originated in the United States, Italy and Spain and spanned the acute and convalescent phases of COVID-19. The prospective study material was composed of cDNA or gDNA derived from T cells, B-cell-depleted T cells, or PBMCs. Subjects who had been exposed to COVID-19, were actively infected with it, or had recovered from it provided the deeply sampled blood TCRbeta repertoires that made up the dataset. The repertoires were made available in a free public database intended to serve as a resource for research on the immune response to SARS-CoV-2. Samples came from the ongoing ImmuneRACE study (first 160 participants) plus 1,254 subjects from 6 global collaborators. The sample metadata nearly always contained a de-identified subject ID, COVID-19 status, age in years and sex. Where available, HLA class I and class II types were taken from metadata supplied by the sample provider and were not determined by assay-based typing. Beyond this particular receptor, the publication reports: The amount of clinical and demographic metadata varied by source and participant and was provided uncurated.

For this clone: Its binding antigen is unknown. Base qualities were left out, and no much larger clone turns up one base away.

Collaborating institutions collected whole blood in K2EDTA tubes following their own protocols. For TCRbeta analysis, collaborators shipped samples as frozen whole blood, isolated PBMCs, or DNA extracted from either of those sample types. The germline V gene specifies SGHRS as CDR1 and YFSETQ as CDR2. Relative to germline, V is missing 3 bases and J is missing 7 bases, with 8 bases of the junction outside any gene match. Reading from cysteine to phenylalanine, the CDR3 counts 15 amino acids. Just the 45-base CDR3 DNA is kept, in frame starting at base 1. TCRbeta CDR3 regions were amplified from genomic DNA by means of the immunoSEQ Assay, a bias-controlled multiplex PCR. Per the source publication's procedure: Within the assay, amplification of reference gene primers was used to estimate how many nucleated cells each sample contained. To quantify the absolute abundance of each unique TCRbeta CDR3 rearrangement, sequence reads were collapsed and filtered. Productive Simpson clonality was computed per sample as the square root of Simpson's diversity index over productive rearrangements. TCRdb carries this immuneACCESS record with in-frame sequences only. Its versions omit some clonotypes, under half of them owing to an unresolved V gene in the studies checked, with the rest unexplained. The D gene and trimming were derived from the DNA, and the V and J assignments and clone size from that table. The sample data list roughly 30,000 clones, and roughly 85% of these were observed just once. The ten largest account for under 7.5% of the sample.

The chain joins TRBV5-1 to TRBJ2-1, with 9 bases aligning to TRBD2. This clonotype was sampled from a man in his sixties with active COVID-19. Sequencing input: peripheral blood. The encoded CDR3 is CASSWDSGGLNEQFF. At the DNA level, the sequence is TGCGCCAGCAGCTGGGATAGCGGGGGTCTTAATGAGCAGTTCTTC.